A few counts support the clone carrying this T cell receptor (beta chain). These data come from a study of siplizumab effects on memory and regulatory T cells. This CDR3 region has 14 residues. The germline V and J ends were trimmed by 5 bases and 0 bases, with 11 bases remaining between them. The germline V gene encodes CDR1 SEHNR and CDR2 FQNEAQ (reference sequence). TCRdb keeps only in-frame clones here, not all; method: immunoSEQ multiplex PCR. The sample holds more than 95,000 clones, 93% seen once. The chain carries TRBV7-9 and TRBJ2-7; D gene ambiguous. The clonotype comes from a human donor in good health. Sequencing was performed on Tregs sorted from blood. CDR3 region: CASSPRRSSYEQYF. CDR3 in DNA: TGTGCCAGCAGCCCCCGCCGAAGCTCCTACGAGCAGTACTTC.